This TCR beta chain derives from a study of vaccination effects on CD4 cells after COVID-19 (dated by TCRdb to the early 2020s). Looking at the study overall: Post-vaccine samples across the study were collected a median of 72 days after the second dose, with a range of 14 to 241. SARS-CoV-2 spike-specific CD4+ TCR repertoires were compared before and after mRNA vaccination in COVID-19 convalescent patients and in infection-naive vaccine recipients. The full study included around nine COVID-19 convalescent patients and several SARS-CoV-2-naive healthy vaccine recipients. The Oncomine TCR Beta short-read assay on an Illumina iSeq 100 was used to sequence cultures from other donors in the study.

A remark on this clone: Its target antigen remains unknown. Base qualities are not provided; no much larger clone lies one nucleotide away.

Results the study describes overall, beyond this receptor: Clones induced by infection and clones induced by vaccination both contracted markedly at late timepoints after vaccination, which fits with T cell responses waning over time. In healthy vaccine recipients, vaccine-induced clones were almost all SARS-CoV-2 mono-reactive, with only 1 of 255 being cross-reactive with common cold coronaviruses. Only a small number of convalescent patients were included, and no early post-infection timepoints were available, which limited the study.

The library was prepared using the immunoSEQ multiplex PCR assay. DNA from the cultured and isolated CD4+ T cells underwent TCR beta CDR3 sequencing. As for how the authors treated the data: Non-productive TCR sequences were discarded, and reads were trimmed to the CDR3 region, with only CDR3s of 7 or more amino acids retained. The MANAFEST web app was used to pick out antigen-specific clonotypes by comparing their expansion in peptide wells with that in reference cultures. To count as positive, a clone had to show expansion at FDR<0.05 compared with the reference and with all other wells, an odds ratio above 5, and a frequency above 0.1% in two replicate wells. Clonotypes significantly expanded in SARS-CoV-2 spike wells and in at least one common cold coronavirus spike condition were defined as cross-reactive. CDR3 similarity was assessed by Levenshtein distance with the stringdist R package, and unrooted trees were built with ape in R 3.6.1. TCRdb took this table from immuneACCESS and kept in-frame rearrangements with V and J called. Such tables lack part of the clones; where checked against another copy, unresolved V genes explain under half of the gap, and the rest is unexplained. That table supplies the V and J calls and clone size; D and trimming were determined from the DNA. For this sample the table gives 25,000 to 30,000 clones, of which around 79% were detected only once. Around 6.5% of the sample rests with the top ten.

CDR1 and CDR2 were assigned from the germline V gene as KGHDR and SFDVKD. The CDR3, from cysteine to phenylalanine, totals 14 residues. This entry keeps only the CDR3 DNA: 42 bases, framed from base 1. The trim is 4 bases for V and 5 bases for J, with a gap of 13 bases between the germline ends. In the ViraFEST assay, PBMC were stimulated with viral peptide pools, and antigen-specific CD4+ T cell clonotypes were then identified by expansion using TCR sequencing. After approximately 11 days of culture, CD4+ T cells were isolated with the EasySep CD4+ T cell isolation kit. Each participant received two doses of an mRNA SARS-CoV-2 vaccine, either BNT162b2 or mRNA-1273. The absence of prior SARS-CoV-2 infection in healthy vaccine recipients was confirmed by negative nucleocapsid antibodies before and after vaccination. Around 2 million PBMC per well were cultured in IMDM with roughly 5% human AB serum, around 9.1 IU/ml IL-2 and gentamicin, plus 10 ug/ml peptides. On days 3 and 7, half of the culture medium was replaced with fresh IL-2-containing medium. Unless otherwise noted, each peptide stimulation condition was cultured in triplicate wells. Using Ficoll-Paque Plus gradient centrifugation, PBMC were separated from whole blood and then either used fresh or cryopreserved at -140C. The overlapping peptide pools covered the spike proteins of SARS-CoV-2 as well as those of the common cold coronaviruses HCoV-NL63, HCoV-OC43 and HCoV-229E. The QIAamp micro DNA kit was used to extract genomic DNA from the cultured CD4+ T cells.

This material consisted of CD4+ T cells from PBMCs cultured with SARS-CoV-2 spike peptides, taken after COVID-19 vaccination. The cell subset or site label here, explained by the study, means: SARS-CoV-2 spike overlapping peptide pool stimulation. The receptor was derived from a human donor who received a COVID-19 vaccine. Some clones in this sample may be carry-over from other donors' samples. This receptor chain uses TRBV24-1 and TRBJ1-1; the D gene cannot be named for sure. The CDR3 reads CATSDSGGGTEAFF. The nucleotide sequence is given as TGTGCCACCAGTGACTCCGGAGGTGGGACTGAAGCTTTCTTT.